Below, 7 T cell receptor beta chains from the same sample are listed, as sequenced in a study of blood T cell repertoires in COVID-19. Method: immunoSEQ multiplex PCR; TCRdb's copy keeps in-frame clones and lacks some. The sample lists under 150,000 clones; around 83% were seen once. Sequencing was done on a sample of peripheral blood. The origin of the receptors is a man aged 35 to 55 with active or convalescent COVID-19.

The chain employs TRBV3-1 (or the pseudogene TRBV3-2) and TRBJ2-7, with a weak D call TRBD2 (6 bases). The V end was cut by 2 bases, the J end by 4 bases, with 9 bases between. Germline CDR1 is LGHDT and CDR2 is YNNKEL (reference sequence). The CDR3 extends over 13 amino acids. The DNA for the CDR3 is TGTGCCAGCAGCCAACTAGGAGGGTACGAGCAGTACTTC. This codes for CASSQLGGYEQYF.

The CDR3 DNA reads as TGTGCCAGTAAGAAGGGGCGACAGACAGAAAAACTGTTTTTT. This encodes CASKKGRQTEKLFF. This chain connects TRBV19 to TRBJ1-4, with TRBD1 as a possible D gene (5 bases). The V end lost 7 bases, the J end lost 8 bases, and 17 bases lay between the germline ends. The germline V gene has CDR1 LNHDA and CDR2 SQIVND (reference sequence). CDR3 length: 14 amino acids.

The rearrangement links TRBV6-5 to TRBJ2-1; the D is unclear. The CDR3 length is 14 residues. Trimming cost V 6 bases and J 4 bases, with 13 bases left between them. Germline CDR1 and CDR2: MNHEY and SVGAGI. CDR3 in DNA: TGTGCCAGCAGGCCTAGTGATCGGTACAATGAGCAGTTCTTC. Amino acid sequence: CASRPSDRYNEQFF.

The gene calls are TRBV20-1 and TRBJ1-6, with 10 bases that match TRBD1. Germline V gene sequence: CDR1 DFQATT, CDR2 SNEGSKA (reference sequence). CDR3 length: 16 amino acids. V lost 3 bases, J lost 9 bases, and 11 bases stayed unmatched. The CDR3 nucleotides read TGCAGTGCTAGTAAGGGGGACAGGGGATTTGGTTCACCCCTCCACTTT. Its protein product is CSASKGDRGFGSPLHF.

The table lists this clone with a few counts. This chain joins TRBV19 and TRBJ2-2; 13 bases agree with TRBD2. The V gene end was trimmed by 6 bases and the J gene end by 6 bases; junction bases not matched to a gene: 1. The CDR3 length is 14 residues. The germline V gene has CDR1 LNHDA and CDR2 SQIVND (reference sequence). The CDR3 loop is CASRLAGGPGELFF. The CDR3 DNA reads as TGTGCCAGTAGACTAGCGGGGGGGCCCGGGGAGCTGTTTTTT. Combining the CDR3 with reference TRBV19 and TRBJ2-2 gives the whole variable domain DGGITQSPKYLFRKEGQNVTLSCEQNLNHDAMYWYRQDPGQGLRLIYYSQIVNDFQKGDIAEGYSVSREKKESFPLTVTSAQKNPTAFYLCASRLAGGPGELFFGEGSRLTVL.

The gene calls are TRBV29-1 and TRBJ2-6; a possible D gene is TRBD1 (5 bases). Germline V CDR1 and CDR2: SQVTM, ANQGSEA. The CDR3 loop spans 15 amino acids. Trimming cost V 5 bases and J 2 bases, with 13 bases left between them. This CDR3 reads CSVPNDRPGANVLTF. The CDR3 coding sequence is TGCAGCGTTCCTAACGACAGACCTGGGGCCAACGTCCTGACTTTC.

V and J are TRBV5-6 and TRBJ1-4; maybe TRBD1 (5 bases). This CDR3 has 16 residues. The germline gives CDR1 SGHDT, CDR2 YYEEEE. Trimming pared 0 bases from V and 11 bases from J, leaving 20 bases between. CDR3 DNA sequence: TGTGCCAGCAGCTTGGATGAGGAACAGGCCGTGATGAAACTGTTTTTT. It encodes CASSLDEEQAVMKLFF.